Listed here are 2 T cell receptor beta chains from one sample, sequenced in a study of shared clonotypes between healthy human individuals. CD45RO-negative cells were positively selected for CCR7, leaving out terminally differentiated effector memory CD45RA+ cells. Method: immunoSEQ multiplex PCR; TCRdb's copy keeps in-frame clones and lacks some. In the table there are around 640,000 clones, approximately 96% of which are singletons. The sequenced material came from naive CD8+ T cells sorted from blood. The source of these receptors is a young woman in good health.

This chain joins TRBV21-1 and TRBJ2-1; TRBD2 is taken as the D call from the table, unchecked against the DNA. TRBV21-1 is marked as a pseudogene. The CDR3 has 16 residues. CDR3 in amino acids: CASSKGWDCQYNEQFF. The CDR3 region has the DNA TGTGCCAGCAGCAAAGGGTGGGACTGCCAATACAATGAGCAGTTCTTC.

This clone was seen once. The CDR3 region has the DNA TGCAGCGTTTCGGTCGGGACAGGGTACGAGCAGTACTTC. Amino acid sequence: CSVSVGTGYEQYF. The rearrangement uses TRBV29-1 and TRBJ2-5; TRBD1 matches 9 bases. The last part of the DNA fits TRBJ2-7 better; the J call may be wrong. The CDR3 contains 13 residues. Germline CDR1 is SQVTM and CDR2 is ANQGSEA.